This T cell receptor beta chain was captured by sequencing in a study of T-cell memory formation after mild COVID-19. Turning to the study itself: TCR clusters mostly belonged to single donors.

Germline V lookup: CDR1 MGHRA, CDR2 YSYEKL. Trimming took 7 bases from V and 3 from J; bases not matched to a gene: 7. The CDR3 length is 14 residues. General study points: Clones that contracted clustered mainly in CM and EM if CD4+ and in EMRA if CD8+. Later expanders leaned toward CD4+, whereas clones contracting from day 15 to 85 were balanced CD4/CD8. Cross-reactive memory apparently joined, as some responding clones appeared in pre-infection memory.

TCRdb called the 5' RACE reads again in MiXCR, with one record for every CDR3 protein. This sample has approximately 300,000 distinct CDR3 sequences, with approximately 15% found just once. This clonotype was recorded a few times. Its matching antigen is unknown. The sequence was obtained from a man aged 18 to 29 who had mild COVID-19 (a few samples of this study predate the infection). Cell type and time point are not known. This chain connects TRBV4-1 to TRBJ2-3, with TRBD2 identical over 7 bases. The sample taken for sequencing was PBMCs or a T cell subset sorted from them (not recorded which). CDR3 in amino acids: CASTTGGRTDTQYF. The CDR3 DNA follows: TGCGCCAGCACCACGGGGGGTCGGACAGATACGCAGTATTTT.